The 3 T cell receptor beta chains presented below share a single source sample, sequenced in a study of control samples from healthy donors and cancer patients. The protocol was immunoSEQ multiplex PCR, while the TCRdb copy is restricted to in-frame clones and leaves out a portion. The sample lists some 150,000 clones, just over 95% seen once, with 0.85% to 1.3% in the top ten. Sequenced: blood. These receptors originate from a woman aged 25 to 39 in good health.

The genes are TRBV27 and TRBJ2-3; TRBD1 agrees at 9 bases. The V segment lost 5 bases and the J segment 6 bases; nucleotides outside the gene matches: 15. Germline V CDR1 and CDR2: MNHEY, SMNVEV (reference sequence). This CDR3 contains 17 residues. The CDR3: CASSKDRTGVDLDTQYF. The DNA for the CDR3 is TGTGCCAGCAGTAAAGACCGGACAGGGGTCGATCTCGATACGCAGTATTTT.

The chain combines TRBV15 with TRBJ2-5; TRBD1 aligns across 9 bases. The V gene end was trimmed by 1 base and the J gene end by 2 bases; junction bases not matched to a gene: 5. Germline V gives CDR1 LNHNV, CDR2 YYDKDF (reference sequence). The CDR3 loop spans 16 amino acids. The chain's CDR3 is CATSRAGTGHQETQYF. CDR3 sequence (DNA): TGTGCCACCAGCAGAGCGGGGACAGGGCATCAAGAGACCCAGTACTTC.

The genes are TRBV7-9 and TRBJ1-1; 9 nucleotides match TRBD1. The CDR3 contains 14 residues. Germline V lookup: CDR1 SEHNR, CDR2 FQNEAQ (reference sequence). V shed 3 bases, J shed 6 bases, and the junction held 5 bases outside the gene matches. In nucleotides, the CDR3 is TGTGCCAGCAGCTTTGGGACAGGGAAGGCTGAAGCTTTCTTT. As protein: CASSFGTGKAEAFF.